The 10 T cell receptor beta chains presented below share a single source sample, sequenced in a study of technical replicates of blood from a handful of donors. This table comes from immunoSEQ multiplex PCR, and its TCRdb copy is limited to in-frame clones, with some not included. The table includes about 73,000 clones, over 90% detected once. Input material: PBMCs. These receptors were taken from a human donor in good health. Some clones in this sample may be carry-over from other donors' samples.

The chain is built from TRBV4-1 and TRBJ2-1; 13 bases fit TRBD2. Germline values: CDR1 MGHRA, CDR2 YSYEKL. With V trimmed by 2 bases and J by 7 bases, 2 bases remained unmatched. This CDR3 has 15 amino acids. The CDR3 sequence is CASSQTTSGRNEQFF. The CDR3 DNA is TGCGCCAGCAGCCAAACGACTAGCGGGAGGAATGAGCAGTTCTTC.

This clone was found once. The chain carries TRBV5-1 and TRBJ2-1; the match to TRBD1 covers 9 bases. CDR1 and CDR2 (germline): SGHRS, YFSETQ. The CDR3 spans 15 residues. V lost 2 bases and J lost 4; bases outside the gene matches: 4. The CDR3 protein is CASSLTTGGYNEQFF. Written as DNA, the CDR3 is TGCGCCAGCAGCTTAACGACAGGGGGGTACAATGAGCAGTTCTTC.

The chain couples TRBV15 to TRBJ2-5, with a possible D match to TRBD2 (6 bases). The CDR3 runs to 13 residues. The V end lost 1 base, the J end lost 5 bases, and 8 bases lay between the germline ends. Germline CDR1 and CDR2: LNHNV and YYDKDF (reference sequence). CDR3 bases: TGTGCCACCAGCAGAGGTGGAGGGGAGACCCAGTACTTC. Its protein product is CATSRGGGETQYF.

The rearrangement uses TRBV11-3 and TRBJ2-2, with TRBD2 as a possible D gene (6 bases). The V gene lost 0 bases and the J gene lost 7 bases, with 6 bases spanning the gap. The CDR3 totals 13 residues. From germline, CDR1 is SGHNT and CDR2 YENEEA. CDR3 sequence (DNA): TGTGCCAGCAGCTTAGAGGGACTCGGGGAGCTGTTTTTT. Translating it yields CASSLEGLGELFF.

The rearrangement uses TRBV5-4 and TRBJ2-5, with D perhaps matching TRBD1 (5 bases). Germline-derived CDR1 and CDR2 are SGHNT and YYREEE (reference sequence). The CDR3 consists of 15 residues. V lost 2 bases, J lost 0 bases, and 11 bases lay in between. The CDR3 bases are TGTGCCAGCAGCTTCATAGGGGTCCACCAAGAGACCCAGTACTTC. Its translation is CASSFIGVHQETQYF. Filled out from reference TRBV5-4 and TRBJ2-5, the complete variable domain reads ETGVTQSPTHLIKTRGQQVTLRCSSQSGHNTVSWYQQALGQGPQFIFQYYREEENGRGNFPPRFSGLQFPNYSSELNVNALELDDSALYLCASSFIGVHQETQYFGPGTRLLVL.

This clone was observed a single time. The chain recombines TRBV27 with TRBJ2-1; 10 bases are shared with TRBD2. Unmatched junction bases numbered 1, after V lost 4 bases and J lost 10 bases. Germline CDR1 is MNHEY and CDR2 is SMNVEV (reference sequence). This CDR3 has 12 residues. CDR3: CASSYSGGEQFF. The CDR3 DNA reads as TGTGCCAGCAGTTATAGCGGGGGGGAGCAGTTCTTC.

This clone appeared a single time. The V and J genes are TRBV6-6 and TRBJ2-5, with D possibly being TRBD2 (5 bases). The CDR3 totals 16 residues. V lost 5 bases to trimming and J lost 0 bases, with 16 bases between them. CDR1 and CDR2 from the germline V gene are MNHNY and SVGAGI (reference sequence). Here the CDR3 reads CASSPTGNSYQETQYF. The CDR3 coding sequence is TGTGCCAGCAGTCCCACGGGGAATTCGTACCAAGAGACCCAGTACTTC.

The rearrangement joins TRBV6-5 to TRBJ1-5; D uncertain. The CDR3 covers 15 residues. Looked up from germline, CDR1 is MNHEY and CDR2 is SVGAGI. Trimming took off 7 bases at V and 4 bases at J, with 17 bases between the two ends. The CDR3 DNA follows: TGTGCCAGCAAACCCTCCGCGGAAACTAATCAGCCCCAGCATTTT. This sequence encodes CASKPSAETNQPQHF.

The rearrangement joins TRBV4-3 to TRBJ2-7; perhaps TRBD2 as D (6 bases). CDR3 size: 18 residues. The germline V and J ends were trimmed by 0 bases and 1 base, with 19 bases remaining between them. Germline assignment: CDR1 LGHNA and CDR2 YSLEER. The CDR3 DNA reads TGCGCCAGCAGCCAAGAGTTGAGGGTTCGTCGGGGGTCCTACGAGCAGTACTTC. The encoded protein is CASSQELRVRRGSYEQYF.

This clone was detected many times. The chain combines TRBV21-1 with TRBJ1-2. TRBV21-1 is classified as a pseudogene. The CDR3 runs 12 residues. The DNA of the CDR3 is TGTGCCAGCAGCGCTAAGAACTATGGCTACACCTTC. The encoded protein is CASSAKNYGYTF.